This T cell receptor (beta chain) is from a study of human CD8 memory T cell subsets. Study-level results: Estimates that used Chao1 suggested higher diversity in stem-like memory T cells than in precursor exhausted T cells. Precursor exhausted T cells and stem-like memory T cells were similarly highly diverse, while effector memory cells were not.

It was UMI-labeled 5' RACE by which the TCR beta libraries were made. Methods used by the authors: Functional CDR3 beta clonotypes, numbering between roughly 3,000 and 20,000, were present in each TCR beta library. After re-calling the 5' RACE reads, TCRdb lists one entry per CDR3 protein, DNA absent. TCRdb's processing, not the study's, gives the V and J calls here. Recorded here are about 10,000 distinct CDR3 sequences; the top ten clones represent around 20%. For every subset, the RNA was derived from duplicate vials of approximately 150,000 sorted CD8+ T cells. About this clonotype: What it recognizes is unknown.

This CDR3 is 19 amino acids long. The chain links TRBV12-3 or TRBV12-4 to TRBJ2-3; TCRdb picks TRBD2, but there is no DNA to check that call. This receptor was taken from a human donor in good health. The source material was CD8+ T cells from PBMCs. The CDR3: CASSFGYNPGTSGADTQYF.